A selection of T cell receptor beta chains follows, all from one sample in a study of T cell responses to AZD1222 COVID-19 vaccine. Clones were read by immunoSEQ multiplex PCR, and TCRdb kept only the in-frame ones, dropping some. There are around 99,000 clones in the sample; 90% to 95% occur only once, and about 8.3% lies in the top ten. This material consisted of peripheral blood, taken 28 days after the second AZD1222 dose. These receptors were collected from an adult who received the AZD1222 COVID-19 vaccine. Each CDR3 is given without its conserved first and last residue.

v_gene,CDR3aa
TRBV2,ASGDRESVWGGTDTQY
TRBV6-2/TRBV6-3,ASSSYVRGTYEQY
TRBV6-5,ASRRQGSNTGELF
TRBV18,ASSPLSGWPEQF
TRBV7-2,ASSYGDTQY
TRBV2,ASSVLAGGRQSTDTQY
TRBV6-5,ASAAGEAREQY
TRBV6-5,ASSRETSNQPQH
TRBV2,ASSAGVSTGELF
TRBV19,ASSSLAGQGFDEQF
TRBV12-3/TRBV12-4,ASRPKNDGTQY
TRBV28,ASSFRLAGRKNEQF